This entry describes one T cell receptor (beta chain). The V gene end was trimmed by 6 bases and the J gene end by 6 bases; junction bases not matched to a gene: 17. CDR3 length: 17 amino acids. Germline V lookup: CDR1 MNHEY, CDR2 SMNVEV (reference sequence). This sample was taken from a study of control samples from healthy donors and cancer patients. Profiled with immunoSEQ multiplex PCR; TCRdb holds only in-frame clones, not every one. The table lists about 77,000 clones, roughly 92% of them singletons. The receptor's source is a woman in her sixties or seventies in good health. The V and J genes are TRBV27 and TRBJ2-1; TRBD2 aligns across 7 bases. Sequenced: blood. This CDR3 is CASRSDGREFSSNEQFF. The CDR3 DNA reads as TGTGCCAGCAGATCCGACGGGCGGGAGTTCTCGAGCAATGAGCAGTTCTTC.